The present TCR beta chain was sequenced within a study of blood T cell repertoires in COVID-19. The wider study: Some COVID-19 samples were acute and others convalescent; all came from the United States, Italy and Spain. The analysed material was cDNA or gDNA that came from T cells, B-cell-depleted T cells, or PBMCs.

Original processing methods: Estimation of nucleated cell counts was performed using reference gene primer amplification. Assay used: immunoSEQ multiplex PCR; TCRdb lists only in-frame clones, some missing. V and J calls and clone size come straight from that table; D and trimming were deduced from the DNA. Among under 200,000 clones, approximately 85% were seen once, and the ten largest hold 4% to 5%. Germline V lookup: CDR1 MDHEN, CDR2 SYDVKM. Trimming removed 5 bases from V and 4 bases from J, with 11 bases in between. This CDR3 has 13 amino acids. The TCR originated in a woman of 80 years or more with acute or convalescent COVID-19. V usage is TRBV28 and J usage is TRBJ1-2; a weak D match, TRBD1 (6 bases). Material for sequencing was peripheral blood. The CDR3 is CASSPRDIYGYTF. The DNA for the CDR3 is TGTGCCAGCAGTCCCCGGGACATCTATGGCTACACCTTC.